What follows is one T cell receptor beta chain and its context. No antigen is known for it. These data belong to a study of cytomegalovirus exposure and HLA in healthy donors. Study-wide context: Unique TCRs from HLA-typed donors, around 79 million of them, were held in an early data release.

The PCR contained 60 Vbeta and 13 Jbeta primers. Study processing details: Roughly 12 million of some 80 million unique TCR beta chains were shared, per a later count. TCRdb keeps only in-frame clones here, not all; method: immunoSEQ multiplex PCR. V, J and clone size are taken as reported in that table, and D and trimming were inferred from the DNA itself. This repertoire shows approximately 120,000 clones, under 85% found once; its top ten account for 9.5% to 15%. Regarding the study as a whole: For most TCR sequences rarity was the rule, although some public TCRs occurred in many donors.

The CDR3 loop spans 16 amino acids. Germline V CDR1 and CDR2: MDHEN, SYDVKM. V shed 2 bases and J 5 bases; nucleotides not matched to a gene: 7. This sequence was found in a middle-aged woman in good health and CMV-seropositive. The sequenced sample consisted of PBMCs. The chain combines TRBV28 with TRBJ2-1; 9 bases line up with TRBD1. CDR3 nucleotide sequence: TGTGCCAGCAGTTTAACGGGACAGGGAAGAAACAATGAGCAGTTCTTC. As protein: CASSLTGQGRNNEQFF.